This T cell receptor (beta chain) was found in a study of T cell changes during pregnancy in multiple sclerosis. This clone is a singleton in its sample. The method was immunoSEQ multiplex PCR; TCRdb's version includes in-frame clones alone and lacks a portion of them. The sample comprises around 100,000 clones, 92% of which are singletons, and about 0.88% rests with the top ten. Germline CDR1 and CDR2: MGHRA and YSYEKL. CDR3 length equals 16 residues. Germline trimming cut 2 bases from V and 1 base from J; bases unmatched to any gene: 6. The chain combines TRBV4-1 with TRBJ2-5; 8 nucleotides align to TRBD1. The specimen comprised peripheral blood, sampled after pregnancy. The sequence was collected from a female donor with multiple sclerosis, enrolled in a pregnancy study. CDR3 sequence (DNA): TGCGCCAGCAGCCAAAACAGGGGGATGGTCCAAGAGACCCAGTACTTC. Translating it yields CASSQNRGMVQETQYF.